The rows below give T cell receptor beta chains drawn from one sample of a study of regulatory T cells in long-lasting Graves disease. Using its own MiXCR run on the multiplex PCR reads, TCRdb lists one record per CDR3 protein. The repertoire holds roughly 560,000 distinct CDR3 sequences, around 12% seen once, with over 7% in the top ten. This sample was shared with a second study, whose subject was T cells in Graves' hyperthyroidism and ophthalmopathy.

The sequences come from peripheral blood mononuclear cells (PBMCs), collected at new diagnosis, from a patient treated with antithyroid drugs. The origin of the receptors is a woman aged 25 to 39 with Graves disease. CDR3s include the opening cysteine and the closing phenylalanine or tryptophan. Each record gives: J gene, V gene, CDR3 protein.

J: TRBJ2-7; V: TRBV11-1; CDR3: CASSLQGKSYEQYF
J: TRBJ1-1; V: TRBV28; CDR3: CASSPTPSTEAFF
J: TRBJ2-3; V: TRBV24-1; CDR3: CATRGSVADTQYF
J: TRBJ1-6; V: TRBV7-9; CDR3: CASSASGSYNSPLHF
J: TRBJ1-5; V: TRBV6-1; CDR3: CASSGIGQARPQHF
J: TRBJ2-7; V: TRBV10-3; CDR3: CAISDPGQLYEQYF
J: TRBJ2-1; V: TRBV6-2/TRBV6-3; CDR3: CASSYPQRDRYNEQFF
J: TRBJ1-5; V: TRBV12-3/TRBV12-4; CDR3: CASSTGTVSNQPQHF
J: TRBJ1-5; V: TRBV28; CDR3: CASSFVMLGGDNQPQHF
J: TRBJ2-1; V: TRBV27; CDR3: CASSPPGGHEQFF
J: TRBJ2-3; V: TRBV6-5; CDR3: CASSYSRGVTDTQYF
J: TRBJ1-1; V: TRBV20-1; CDR3: CSAREPSRESSEAFF
J: TRBJ2-5; V: TRBV6-1; CDR3: CASSLLGGGKTQYF
J: TRBJ2-3; V: TRBV12-3/TRBV12-4; CDR3: CASLYLSEDTQYF
J: TRBJ1-6; V: TRBV2; CDR3: CASMGRRNSPLHF
J: TRBJ2-4; V: TRBV2; CDR3: CASSYTSGSGNIQYF
J: TRBJ2-3; V: TRBV4-1; CDR3: CASSQILGLAGDVDTQYF
J: TRBJ2-2; V: TRBV2; CDR3: CASRPTGLVGELFF
J: TRBJ2-1; V: TRBV12-3/TRBV12-4; CDR3: CASSQLAGGPRNEPFF
J: TRBJ2-7; V: TRBV7-9; CDR3: CASSLGPGVTYEQYF
J: TRBJ2-1; V: TRBV5-5; CDR3: CASSLDGSGGNEQFF
J: TRBJ2-1; V: TRBV7-2; CDR3: CASSTPSGRASSYNEQFF
J: -; V: TRBV5-6; CDR3: CASSRSGSIDEQFF
J: TRBJ2-3; V: TRBV11-2; CDR3: CASSSSGRARTTDTQYF
J: TRBJ2-3; V: TRBV4-2; CDR3: CASSQGFIQDTQYF
J: TRBJ1-1; V: TRBV20-1; CDR3: CSANPGSNTEAFF
J: TRBJ2-1; V: TRBV11-2; CDR3: CASSLDWENEQFF
J: TRBJ1-5; V: TRBV2; CDR3: CASTSQGGWRQPQHF
J: TRBJ2-1; V: TRBV28; CDR3: CASSLIGLAGGNAYNEQFF
J: TRBJ2-3; V: TRBV5-5; CDR3: CASSHGNGPSTDTQYF
J: TRBJ2-1; V: TRBV6-1; CDR3: CASNSGSYNEQFF
J: TRBJ1-2; V: TRBV19; CDR3: CASSIASGTTRYGYTF
J: TRBJ2-6; V: TRBV6-1; CDR3: CASSVVASNGANVLTF
J: TRBJ1-6; V: TRBV12-3/TRBV12-4; CDR3: CASSLVRPAVGSPLHF
J: TRBJ2-2; V: TRBV29-1; CDR3: CSARGLAGVSGELFF
J: TRBJ1-1; V: TRBV18; CDR3: CASSPPLVRGTEAFF
J: TRBJ2-7; V: TRBV6-2/TRBV6-3; CDR3: CASSDLPGLAGGPIRYEQYF
J: TRBJ2-3; V: TRBV6-1; CDR3: CASSHRGRIADTQYF
J: TRBJ2-3; V: TRBV29-1; CDR3: CSVDTSTDTQYF
J: TRBJ2-1; V: TRBV2; CDR3: CASSGENGRYNEQFF
J: TRBJ2-2; V: TRBV4-1; CDR3: CASSQDLRELFF
J: TRBJ2-3; V: TRBV11-3; CDR3: CASSSGWSTDTQYF
J: TRBJ2-3; V: TRBV7-6; CDR3: CASSLAYTQYF